This TCR beta chain was sequenced during a study of cytomegalovirus exposure and HLA in healthy donors. A remark on this clone: Antigen specificity is unknown.

Study outcomes and limitations: In a later analysis, TCR association rates varied by HLA locus: DRB1 most, HLA-C fewest. When the data were analyzed later, several of the most significant clusters appeared to be linked to common viral pathogens.

The CDR3 runs to 15 residues. Germline-derived CDR1 and CDR2 are LGHNA and YNFKEQ. V gave up 0 bases and J gave up 8 bases, with 16 bases separating them. Primers for the PCR totalled 60 Vbeta and 13 Jbeta. The data were produced by immunoSEQ multiplex PCR, yet TCRdb's version contains in-frame clones alone and is incomplete. The sample yields 150,000 or so clones, roughly 80% seen once. The sample comprised PBMCs. The chain links TRBV4-2 to TRBJ2-5, with D perhaps TRBD2 (5 bases). This receptor was identified in a woman aged 40 to 49 in good health and CMV-seronegative. CDR3 sequence reads: CASSQEAGTSGTQYF. The CDR3 bases are TGTGCCAGCAGCCAAGAGGCCGGCACCTCGGGAACCCAGTACTTC.